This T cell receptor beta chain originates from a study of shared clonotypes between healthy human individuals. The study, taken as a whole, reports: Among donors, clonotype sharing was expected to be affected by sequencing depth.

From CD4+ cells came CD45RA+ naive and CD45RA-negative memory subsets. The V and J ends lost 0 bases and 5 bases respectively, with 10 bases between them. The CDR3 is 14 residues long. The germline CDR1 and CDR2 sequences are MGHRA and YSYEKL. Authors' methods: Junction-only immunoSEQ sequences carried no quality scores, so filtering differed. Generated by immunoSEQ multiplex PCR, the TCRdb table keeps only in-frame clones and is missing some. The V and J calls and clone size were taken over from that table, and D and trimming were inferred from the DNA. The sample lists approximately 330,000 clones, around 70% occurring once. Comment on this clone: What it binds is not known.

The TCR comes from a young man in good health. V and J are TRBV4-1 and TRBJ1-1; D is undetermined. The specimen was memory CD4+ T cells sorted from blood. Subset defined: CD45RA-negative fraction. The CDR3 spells CASSQDPQATEAFF. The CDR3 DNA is TGCGCCAGCAGCCAAGACCCCCAGGCTACTGAAGCTTTCTTT.